Shown below are 3 T cell receptor beta chains from a single sample sequenced in a study of Tregs in tolerant kidney transplant recipients. Repertoires were generated with immunoSEQ multiplex PCR, while TCRdb's copy carries only in-frame clones and drops some. This table has fewer than 45,000 clones, roughly 96% appearing once. Their cognate antigens are unknown. The specimen sequenced was Tregs from blood cultured with allogeneic cells. The source is a human donor in good health.

The rearrangement uses TRBV14 and TRBJ1-2; D gene uncertain. The germline CDR1 and CDR2 sequences are SGHDN and FVKESK. This CDR3 spans 13 amino acids. Trimming removed 0 bases at V and 4 bases at J, with 6 bases between. Here the CDR3 reads CASSQDISYGYTF. DNA of the CDR3: TGTGCCAGCAGCCAAGATATCAGCTATGGCTACACCTTC.

The genes are TRBV10-1 and TRBJ2-2; 7 bases fit TRBD2. Per germline, CDR1 WNHNN and CDR2 SYGVQD (reference sequence). The CDR3 contains 16 residues. V shed 6 bases, J shed 4 bases, and the junction held 11 bases outside the gene matches. CDR3 residues: CASSVSRGSGTGELFF. CDR3 bases: TGCGCCAGCAGCGTATCTCGCGGGAGTGGCACCGGGGAGCTGTTTTTT.

This rearrangement joins TRBV6-6 to TRBJ1-6; D possibly corresponds to TRBD1 (5 bases). The germline gives CDR1 MNHNY, CDR2 SVGAGI (reference sequence). CDR3 length: 15 residues. The ends were cut back, 0 bases at V and 10 bases at J, with 13 bases in the middle. CDR3 protein: CASSYSPQGGSPLHF. In DNA form, the CDR3 reads TGTGCCAGCAGTTACTCGCCCCAGGGAGGATCACCCCTCCACTTT.